The sequence of this T cell receptor (beta chain) was determined in a study of shared clonotypes between healthy human individuals. General study points: With four donors compared, 5% to 5.5% of naive CD4 clonotypes were shared. Apart from blood, nothing was sampled; tissue repertoires likely differ.

Produced via immunoSEQ multiplex PCR; TCRdb's table is partial and in-frame only. The sample holds about 2.3 million clones, 85% to 95% seen once. From germline, CDR1 is SGHVS and CDR2 FQNEAQ. With V trimmed by 5 bases and J by 8 bases, 18 bases remained unmatched. The CDR3 contains 17 residues. On this clone itself: Its antigen is unknown.

The source material was naive CD4+ T cells from PBMCs. Described subset: CD45RA+ positively selected. The chain joins TRBV7-8 to TRBJ1-2; 9 bases line up with TRBD1. The source is a young man in good health. Some clones in this sample may be carry-over from other donors' samples. The CDR3 sequence: CASSPPRVGQGLKGYTF. The CDR3 DNA sequence: TGTGCCAGCAGCCCCCCCCGCGTGGGACAGGGCTTGAAGGGCTACACCTTC.